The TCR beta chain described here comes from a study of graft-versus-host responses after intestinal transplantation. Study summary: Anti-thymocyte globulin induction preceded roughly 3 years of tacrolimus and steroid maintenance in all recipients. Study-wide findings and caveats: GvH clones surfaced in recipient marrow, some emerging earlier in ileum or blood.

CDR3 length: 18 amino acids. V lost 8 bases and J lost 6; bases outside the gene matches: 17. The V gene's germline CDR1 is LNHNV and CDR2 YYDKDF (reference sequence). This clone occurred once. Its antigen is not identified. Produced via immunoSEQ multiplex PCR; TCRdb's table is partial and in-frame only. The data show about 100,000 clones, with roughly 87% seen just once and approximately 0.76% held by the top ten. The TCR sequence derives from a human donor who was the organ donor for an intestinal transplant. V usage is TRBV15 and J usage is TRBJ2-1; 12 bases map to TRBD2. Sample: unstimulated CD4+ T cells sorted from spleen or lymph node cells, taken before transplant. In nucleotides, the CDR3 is TGTGCCACCGGCCTCTCGAGACTAGCGGGAGCTTCTGGCAATGAGCAGTTCTTC. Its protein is CATGLSRLAGASGNEQFF.